The 14 T cell receptor beta chains in this list originate from one sample, sequenced in a study of patients and donors after allogeneic stem cell transplantation. TCRdb ran MiXCR on the RT-PCR reads and lists one entry per CDR3 protein. The data contain 25,000 to 40,000 distinct CDR3 sequences, 37% of them singletons. The sample was blood, either unsorted or a sorted T cell fraction (not recorded which). The receptors come from a human donor who was either an allogeneic HSCT recipient or a stem cell or donor lymphocyte infusion donor (not recorded which). It is not recorded whose cells these are; they may come from a transplant donor.

J is TRBJ2-5 and V is TRBV10-1; possibly TRBD1 for D (5 bases). CDR1 and CDR2 from the germline V gene are WNHNN and SYGVQD (reference sequence). The V end was cut by 6 bases, the J end by 1 base, with 9 bases between. This CDR3 contains 13 residues. CDR3 amino acids: CASSDSVQETQYF. DNA of the CDR3: TGCGCCAGCAGCGACAGCGTCCAAGAGACCCAGTACTTC.

The chain carries TRBV12-3 or TRBV12-4 and TRBJ1-1; a possible D gene is TRBD1 (6 bases). CDR3 length: 16 amino acids. The V and J ends lost 1 base and 4 bases respectively, with 16 bases between them. The CDR3 sequence is CASSLVGGWEGTEAFF. In nucleotides, the CDR3 is TGTGCCAGCAGTTTAGTAGGGGGTTGGGAAGGCACTGAAGCTTTCTTT.

The CDR3 is CSVQLRAPGELFF. The CDR3 DNA reads as TGCAGCGTACAACTAAGAGCTCCCGGGGAGCTGTTTTTT. V gene TRBV29-1 combines with J gene TRBJ2-2; D is ambiguous. This CDR3 is built from 13 residues. Per germline, CDR1 SQVTM and CDR2 ANQGSEA. Trimming took 6 bases from V and 6 from J, leaving 14 bases between them.

This clonotype was seen at least ten times. This chain uses TRBV11-3 with TRBJ2-5, with a tentative D call TRBD1 (5 bases). This CDR3 spans 13 amino acids. V was shortened by 4 bases and J by 5 bases, with 11 bases between the two germline ends. In germline, CDR1 is SGHNT, CDR2 YENEEA. The CDR3 nucleotides are TGTGCCAGCAGCTACTACCCAGGGGAGACCCAGTACTTC. Encoded protein: CASSYYPGETQYF.

At least ten counts were recorded for this clonotype. The chain is built from TRBV12-3 or TRBV12-4 and TRBJ1-4; 10 bases match TRBD1. V was clipped by 5 bases and J by 8 bases; unmatched bases: 5. The CDR3 totals 14 residues. The CDR3 region is CASSRQGAGEKLFF. The CDR3, as DNA: TGTGCCAGCAGTCGACAGGGGGCCGGAGAAAAACTGTTTTTT.

This clonotype was observed a few times. V and J are TRBV6-6 and TRBJ2-7; D gene unclear. Germline assignment: CDR1 MNHNY and CDR2 SVGAGI (reference sequence). V dropped 3 bases and J dropped 5 bases, with 14 bases sitting between them. This CDR3 region has 14 residues. The CDR3 reads CASSYYGRRDEQYF. The CDR3 region has the DNA TGTGCCAGCAGTTATTATGGCCGGCGCGACGAGCAGTACTTC.

V usage is TRBV5-5 and J usage is TRBJ2-5; D uncertain. The germline V and J ends were trimmed by 3 bases and 1 base, with 1 base remaining between them. Germline assignment: CDR1 SGHKS and CDR2 YYEKEE (reference sequence). This CDR3 comprises 11 residues. In DNA form, the CDR3 reads TGTGCCAGCAGCTCCCAAGAGACCCAGTACTTC. Amino acids: CASSSQETQYF.

This clonotype has only a few counts. This chain connects TRBV6-5 to TRBJ2-1; D may be TRBD1 or TRBD2 (5 bases each). The CDR3 sequence is 12 residues long. Germline V gene sequence: CDR1 MNHEY, CDR2 SVGAGI. Trimming cost V 5 bases and J 11 bases, with 13 bases left between them. The CDR3 region is CASSRTRGKQFF. CDR3 sequence (DNA): TGTGCCAGCAGTAGAACGAGGGGTAAGCAGTTCTTC.

The chain couples TRBV20-1 to TRBJ2-1, with 8 bases fitting TRBD2. Looked up from germline, CDR1 is DFQATT and CDR2 is SNEGSKA (reference sequence). The CDR3 is 13 residues long. Trimming cost V 6 bases and J 10 bases; bases outside gene matches: 11. The CDR3 bases are TGCAGTGCCCCCGGGACTAGTGTAATGGAGCAGTTCTTC. Amino acid sequence: CSAPGTSVMEQFF.

J is TRBJ2-3 and V is TRBV5-1, with D perhaps TRBD1 or TRBD2 (5 bases each). The CDR3 has 16 amino acids. Germline CDR1 and CDR2: SGHRS and YFSETQ. Deletions cut 4 bases from V and 0 bases from J, with 15 bases between. This CDR3 is CASSPPGPLSTDTQYF. The CDR3 bases are TGCGCCAGCAGCCCGCCGGGACCGTTAAGCACAGATACGCAGTATTTT. Looking up the rest from reference TRBV5-1 and TRBJ2-3 gives the full variable domain: KAGVTQTPRYLIKTRGQQVTLSCSPISGHRSVSWYQQTPGQGLQFLFEYFSETQRNKGNFPGRFSGRQFSNSRSEMNVSTLELGDSALYLCASSPPGPLSTDTQYFGPGTRLTVL.

This clonotype turned up a few times. The rearrangement links TRBV5-1 to TRBJ2-5, with D perhaps matching TRBD2 (6 bases). Between the trimmed V and J ends, which lost 6 bases and 3 bases, there was a span of 6 bases. The CDR3 is 11 amino acids. CDR1 SGHRS and CDR2 YFSETQ come from the germline V gene. The CDR3 reads CASTSEETQYF. CDR3 nucleotide sequence: TGCGCCAGCACTAGCGAAGAGACCCAGTACTTC.

This clonotype was seen at least ten times. The V gene is TRBV7-9, the J gene TRBJ1-1; possible D gene TRBD1, 6 bases. The germline V and J ends were trimmed by 4 bases and 8 bases, with 17 bases remaining between them. Germline CDR1 and CDR2: SEHNR and FQNEAQ (reference sequence). The CDR3 loop spans 14 amino acids. CDR3 nucleotide sequence: TGTGCCAGCAGCTACCCACTGACAGGACCCGAAGCTTTCTTT. Translated: CASSYPLTGPEAFF.

The gene calls are TRBV20-1 and TRBJ2-5; D is unclear. This CDR3 has 12 residues. Germline CDR1 is DFQATT and CDR2 is SNEGSKA (reference sequence). V shed 0 bases and J shed 5 bases, with 7 bases lying between them. The CDR3 here is CSARDLGETQYF. The CDR3 region has the DNA TGCAGTGCTAGAGATCTAGGGGAGACCCAGTACTTC.

V is TRBV20-1 and J is TRBJ1-1; D unresolved. This CDR3 is built from 13 residues. The germline CDR1 and CDR2 sequences are DFQATT and SNEGSKA (reference sequence). The CDR3 DNA sequence: TGCAGCGCCTGGCCTCCGGCCCACACTGAAGCTTTCTTT. Translating it yields CSAWPPAHTEAFF.